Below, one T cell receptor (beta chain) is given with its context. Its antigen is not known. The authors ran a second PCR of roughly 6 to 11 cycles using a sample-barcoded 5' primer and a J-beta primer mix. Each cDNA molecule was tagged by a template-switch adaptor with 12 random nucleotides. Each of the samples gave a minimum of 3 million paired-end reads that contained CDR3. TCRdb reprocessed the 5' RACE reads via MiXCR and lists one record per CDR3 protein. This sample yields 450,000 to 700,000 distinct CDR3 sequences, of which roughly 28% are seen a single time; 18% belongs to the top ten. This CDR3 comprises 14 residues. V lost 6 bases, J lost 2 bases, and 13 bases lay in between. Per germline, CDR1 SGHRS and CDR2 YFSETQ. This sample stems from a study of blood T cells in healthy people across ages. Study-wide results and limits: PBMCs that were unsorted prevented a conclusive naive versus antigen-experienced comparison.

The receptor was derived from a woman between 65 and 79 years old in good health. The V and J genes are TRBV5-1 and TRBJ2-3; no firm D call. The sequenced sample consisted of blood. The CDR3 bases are TGCGCCAGCATGTTGGACGGGTTCACAGATACGCAGTATTTT. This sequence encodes CASMLDGFTDTQYF.